This entry concerns a single T cell receptor (beta chain). A much larger clone sits a single nucleotide away, making a read error possible. The sample comes from a study of T cells in Graves' hyperthyroidism and ophthalmopathy. Study details: Specimen type is peripheral blood, collected at initial diagnosis prior to any treatment.

Regions amplified from RNA transcripts were the TCR beta CDR3 regions. The primer set for the first-round RT-PCR of the TCR CDR3 was HTBI. TCRdb itself ran the multiplex PCR reads through MiXCR, one entry per CDR3 protein. The table lists more than 300,000 distinct CDR3 sequences, roughly 14% of them singletons. V was clipped by 3 bases and J by 2 bases; unmatched bases: 4. The CDR3 length is 15 residues. Newly diagnosed hyperthyroidism patients aged 18 to 65 years had disease lasting under 2 months. Reasons for excluding patients were uncontrolled infection, other autoimmune disease, pregnancy or lactation. Fresh peripheral blood, approximately 10 ml, was the source of the PBMCs.

The receptor was isolated from a woman in her 30s with Graves' hyperthyroidism. This rearrangement joins TRBV12-3 or TRBV12-4 to TRBJ1-3; TRBD1 matches 7 bases. Sequencing was carried out using blood. This chain's CDR3 is CASSFSRGAGNTIYF. The DNA for the CDR3 is TGTGCCAGCAGTTTTTCCAGGGGGGCTGGAAACACCATATATTTT.